This record looks at one T cell receptor (beta chain) sequence and its context. Its specificity is not known. The data were taken from a study of PD-1 blockade in classical Hodgkin lymphoma. Study conclusions and caveats: Sources of repertoire differences remain undefined, possibly disease activity or prior therapy.

Each of the patients experienced relapse following autologous stem cell transplantation, and their brentuximab vedotin exposure differed. This table comes from immunoSEQ multiplex PCR, and its TCRdb copy is limited to in-frame clones, with some not included. This table holds 35,000 to 50,000 clones, around 76% found once. This clonotype originated in a human donor with classical Hodgkin lymphoma. Sequencing was performed on peripheral blood mononuclear cells (PBMCs), taken before the second cycle of nivolumab.

The chain's CDR3 is CASSPRQQPNTEAFF. In nucleotides, the CDR3 is TGTGCCAGCAGCCCAAGACAGCAACCGAACACTGAAGCTTTCTTT. The rearrangement uses TRBV7-9 and TRBJ1-1; possibly TRBD1 for D (5 bases). The V end was cut by 5 bases, the J end by 1 base, with 14 bases between. The CDR3 sequence is 15 residues long. The germline CDR1 and CDR2 sequences are SEHNR and FQNEAQ (reference sequence).